This is a list of T cell receptor beta chains from one sample in a study of shared clonotypes between healthy human individuals. This table comes from immunoSEQ multiplex PCR, and its TCRdb copy is limited to in-frame clones, with some not included. Among around 2.3 million clones listed, approximately 95% were seen once. The specimen was naive CD4+ T cells sorted from blood. Receptor source: a man between 18 and 35 years old in good health. Each CDR3 is given without its conserved first and last residue. Each record gives: J gene, V gene, D gene, CDR3 protein. The D gene is left open where the match is weak.

J: TRBJ1-3
V: TRBV4-1
D: .
CDR3: ASSQFQVEGRRNTIY

J: TRBJ2-1
V: TRBV5-1
D: .
CDR3: ASSLSSVAQPSNEQF

J: TRBJ1-5
V: TRBV2
D: TRBD1
CDR3: ASRGTGLVQPQH

J: TRBJ2-1
V: TRBV6-1
D: TRBD2
CDR3: ASSGTSDGEQF

J: TRBJ2-5
V: TRBV5-1
D: TRBD2
CDR3: ASSWGLAGQETQY

J: TRBJ2-7
V: TRBV19
D: .
CDR3: ASSIGEGQIYEQY

J: TRBJ2-7
V: TRBV30
D: .
CDR3: AWSIESSEQY

J: TRBJ2-1
V: TRBV18
D: .
CDR3: ASSPPTVGNEQF

J: TRBJ2-1
V: TRBV7-8
D: .
CDR3: ASSPWGEQF

J: TRBJ1-4
V: TRBV7-8
D: .
CDR3: ASSSKFGEKLF

J: TRBJ2-3
V: TRBV11-2
D: .
CDR3: ASSLGQGTDTQY

J: TRBJ2-5
V: TRBV30
D: TRBD1
CDR3: AWSVGGPAETQY

J: TRBJ2-5
V: TRBV7-9
D: .
CDR3: ASSLAIETQY

J: TRBJ1-1
V: TRBV2
D: .
CDR3: ASLLDTLNTEAF

J: TRBJ2-5
V: TRBV5-1
D: TRBD1
CDR3: ASSTGQERIQETQY

J: TRBJ2-3
V: TRBV28
D: .
CDR3: ASSSGDLATDTQY

J: TRBJ1-1
V: TRBV10-2
D: .
CDR3: ASTGSLSNTEAF

J: TRBJ1-5
V: TRBV7-9
D: TRBD1
CDR3: ASSLRQGATPGNQPQH